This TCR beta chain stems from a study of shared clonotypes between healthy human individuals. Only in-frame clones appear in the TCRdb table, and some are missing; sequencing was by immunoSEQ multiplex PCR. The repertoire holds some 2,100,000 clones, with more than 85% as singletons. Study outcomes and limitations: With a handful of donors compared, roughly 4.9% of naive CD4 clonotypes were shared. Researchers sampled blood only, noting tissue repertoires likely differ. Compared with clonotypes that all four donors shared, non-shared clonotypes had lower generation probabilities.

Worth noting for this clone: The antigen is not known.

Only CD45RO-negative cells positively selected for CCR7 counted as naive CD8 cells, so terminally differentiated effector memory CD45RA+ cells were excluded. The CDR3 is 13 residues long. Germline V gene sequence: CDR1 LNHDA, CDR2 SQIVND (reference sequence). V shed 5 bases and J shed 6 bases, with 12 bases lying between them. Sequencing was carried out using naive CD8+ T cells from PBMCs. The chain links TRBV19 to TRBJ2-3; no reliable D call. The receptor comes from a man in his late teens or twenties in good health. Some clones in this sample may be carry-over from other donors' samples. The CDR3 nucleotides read TGTGCCAGTAGTGCACGTGGTGAGGATACGCAGTATTTT. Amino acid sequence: CASSARGEDTQYF.